These 29 T cell receptor beta chains originate from one sample sequenced in a study of vaccination and CD4 T cells after COVID-19. Time point noted: late sampling 161 to 241 days after vaccination in three convalescent patients. TCRdb recomputed calls from the PCR reads with MiXCR, one row per CDR3 protein. The repertoire holds 35,000 to 45,000 distinct CDR3 sequences, with 35% to 40% as singletons. The sequenced sample was CD4+ T cells from blood, obtained about 7 months after SARS-CoV-2 vaccination. These receptors were collected from a human donor who had recovered from COVID-19.

The CDR3 nucleotides read TGCAGTGCTCGGCTAGCGGGAAGCTACGAGCAGTACTTC. This translates into CSARLAGSYEQYF. The gene calls are TRBV20-1 and TRBJ2-7; TRBD2 agrees at 9 bases. Trimming cost V 5 bases and J 3 bases; bases outside gene matches: 5. Germline V gives CDR1 DFQATT, CDR2 SNEGSKA (reference sequence). This CDR3 contains 13 residues.

The sample holds a few counts of this clonotype. The gene calls are TRBV20-1 and TRBJ1-2; D not resolved. CDR1 and CDR2 (germline): DFQATT, SNEGSKA (reference sequence). This CDR3 is 11 amino acids long. V gave up 0 bases and J gave up 3 bases, with 2 bases separating them. CDR3 region: CSAREDYGYTF. The DNA of the CDR3 is TGCAGTGCTAGAGAAGACTATGGCTACACCTTC.

This clonotype was observed a few times. The chain uses TRBV27 and TRBJ1-1; possibly TRBD1 for D (6 bases). Germline V lookup: CDR1 MNHEY, CDR2 SMNVEV (reference sequence). This CDR3 contains 13 residues. With 3 bases removed from V and 4 bases from J, the gap between germline ends came to 9 bases. CDR3 region: CASSFGRGTEAFF. The CDR3 nucleotides are TGTGCCAGCAGTTTTGGCAGGGGCACTGAAGCTTTCTTT.

This clonotype was counted only a few times. The chain uses TRBV6-2 or TRBV6-3 and TRBJ1-2; D is ambiguous. The germline V gene has CDR1 MNHEY and CDR2 SVGEGT. The germline V and J ends were trimmed by 2 bases and 8 bases, with 9 bases remaining between them. This CDR3 is built from 12 residues. In nucleotides, the CDR3 is TGTGCCAGCAGTTACCCAGGACCGGGCTACACCTTC. Encoded protein: CASSYPGPGYTF.

The chain is built from TRBV6-1 and TRBJ2-1, with 11 bases that match TRBD1. The CDR3 contains 17 residues. Germline V gene lookup returns CDR1 MNHNS and CDR2 SASEGT. Trimming at V came to 5 bases and at J to 6 bases, leaving 12 bases not matched to a gene. CDR3 sequence: CASSPGQGEIDTNEQFF. The CDR3, as DNA: TGTGCCAGCAGTCCGGGACAGGGGGAGATTGATACCAATGAGCAGTTCTTC.

This clonotype is a singleton in its sample. The V gene is TRBV5-6, the J gene TRBJ1-2; 8 nucleotides agree with TRBD1. From germline, CDR1 is SGHDT and CDR2 YYEEEE. The CDR3 sequence is 15 residues long. Germline trimming cut 3 bases from V and 4 bases from J; bases unmatched to any gene: 8. The CDR3 loop reads CASSSRTGPRYGYTF. The CDR3, as DNA: TGTGCCAGCAGCTCGAGGACAGGGCCGCGCTATGGCTACACCTTC.

V and J are TRBV4-3 and TRBJ1-5; a weak D match, TRBD1 (5 bases). The CDR3 totals 18 residues. Germline V gene data show CDR1 as LGHNA and CDR2 as YSLEER. Trimming cost V 1 base and J 0 bases, with 16 bases left between them. This chain's CDR3 is CASSQGARDRFSNQPQHF. The CDR3 bases are TGCGCCAGCAGCCAAGGGGCCCGGGACCGCTTTAGCAATCAGCCCCAGCATTTT.

This clonotype has only a few counts. The chain employs TRBV7-2 and TRBJ1-1; D ambiguous. The germline CDR1 and CDR2 sequences are SGHTA and FQGNSA. The V and J ends lost 6 bases and 6 bases respectively, with 8 bases between them. The CDR3 extends over 11 amino acids. For the CDR3, the DNA is TGTGCCAGCAGTCCAATGTCTGAAGCTTTCTTT. Translation gives CASSPMSEAFF.

The chain is built from TRBV20-1 and TRBJ2-1, with 11 bases that match TRBD2. Germline CDR1 DFQATT, CDR2 SNEGSKA (reference sequence). V gave up 3 bases and J gave up 0 bases; unmatched junction bases: 4. This CDR3 region has 16 residues. CDR3 DNA sequence: TGCAGTGCTAGCTCAGGACTAGCGGGCTCCTACAATGAGCAGTTCTTC. As protein: CSASSGLAGSYNEQFF.

The sample holds a few counts of this clonotype. This CDR3 reads CSASGTGGSTNEKLFF. The DNA of the CDR3 is TGCAGTGCTAGTGGGACAGGGGGCTCCACTAATGAAAAACTGTTTTTT. V usage is TRBV20-1 and J usage is TRBJ1-4; 12 bases are shared with TRBD1. V gave up 3 bases and J gave up 2 bases; unmatched junction bases: 4. The CDR3 extends over 16 amino acids. The germline gives CDR1 DFQATT, CDR2 SNEGSKA (reference sequence).

The V gene is TRBV28, the J gene TRBJ2-4, with D hard to call. V lost 3 bases, J lost 2 bases, and 11 bases lay in between. Germline CDR1 and CDR2: MDHEN and SYDVKM. CDR3 length: 15 amino acids. CDR3 DNA: TGTGCCAGCAGTTTGGTAGGCAGGACCAAAAACATTCAGTACTTC. It is translated as CASSLVGRTKNIQYF.

This sequence joins TRBV7-3 and TRBJ2-5, with 8 bases fitting TRBD2. V dropped 2 bases and J dropped 2; count of bases not matched to a gene: 7. This CDR3 contains 16 residues. Germline V CDR1 and CDR2: SGHTA, FQGTGA. The CDR3 DNA reads TGTGCCAGCAGCTTAGATGTGGGACTAGATCAAGAGACCCAGTACTTC. Residues: CASSLDVGLDQETQYF.

This clonotype was seen a few times. V and J are TRBV18 and TRBJ2-5; tentatively, D is TRBD2 (5 bases). The CDR3 is made up of 12 amino acids. CDR1 and CDR2 from the germline V gene are KGHSH and LQKENI. With 2 bases removed from V and 4 bases from J, the gap between germline ends came to 5 bases. The CDR3 sequence: CASSPEGETQYF. The CDR3 DNA reads as TGTGCCAGCTCACCAGAGGGAGAGACCCAGTACTTC.

By share, this clonotype counts as medium-sized. V is TRBV19 and J is TRBJ2-7; the D is unclear. CDR3 size: 11 residues. Looked up from germline, CDR1 is LNHDA and CDR2 is SQIVND (reference sequence). V shed 6 bases and J shed 5 bases, with 8 bases lying between them. The CDR3 protein is CASSNLDEQYF. CDR3 nucleotides: TGTGCCAGTAGCAATCTGGACGAGCAGTACTTC.

This rearrangement joins TRBV30 to TRBJ2-5, with 13 bases lining up with TRBD2. This CDR3 region has 15 residues. After removal of 3 bases from V and 2 bases from J, the junction contained 3 bases not matched to a gene. In germline, CDR1 is GTSNPN, CDR2 SVGIG (reference sequence). CDR3 residues: CAWRKLAGGQETQYF. CDR3 DNA: TGTGCCTGGAGAAAACTAGCGGGAGGGCAAGAGACCCAGTACTTC.

This chain links TRBV2 with TRBJ2-7; TRBD1 agrees at 10 bases. Per germline, CDR1 SNHLY and CDR2 FYNNEI. This CDR3 has 14 residues. The junction had 2 bases not matched to a gene; V was cut back by 1 base and J by 5 bases. The chain's CDR3 is CASSEGQGAHEQYF. The CDR3 coding sequence is TGTGCCAGCAGTGAAGGACAGGGGGCGCACGAGCAGTACTTC.

This clonotype appeared a few times. This chain uses TRBV24-1 with TRBJ1-2; D is unresolved. The CDR3 totals 14 residues. Germline values: CDR1 KGHDR, CDR2 SFDVKD. Trimming stripped 4 bases from V and 0 bases from J, with 8 bases between. The CDR3 is CATSEGGPNYGYTF. CDR3 coding DNA: TGTGCCACCAGTGAAGGAGGGCCTAACTATGGCTACACCTTC.

CDR3: CAWRNRGQTNTEAFF. CDR3 coding DNA: TGTGCCTGGAGGAATAGGGGACAGACGAACACTGAAGCTTTCTTT. V and J are TRBV30 and TRBJ1-1; 7 bases map to TRBD1. Germline CDR1 is GTSNPN and CDR2 is SVGIG (reference sequence). The CDR3 consists of 15 residues. V lost 3 bases, J lost 1 base, and 8 bases stayed unmatched.

This chain uses TRBV7-9 with TRBJ2-5; weak D call: TRBD1 (6 bases). The CDR3 extends over 15 amino acids. Trimming cost V 4 bases and J 2 bases, with 14 bases left between them. Germline CDR1 reads SEHNR; CDR2 reads FQNEAQ (reference sequence). The CDR3 DNA is TGTGCCAGCAGCTCTACAGGGATGGCGCAAGAGACCCAGTACTTC. Protein: CASSSTGMAQETQYF.

This clonotype was observed a handful of times. This chain uses TRBV7-2 with TRBJ2-1; tentative D call: TRBD2 (5 bases). The germline V gene has CDR1 SGHTA and CDR2 FQGNSA. The ends were cut back, 2 bases at V and 3 bases at J, with 26 bases in the middle. This CDR3 spans 20 amino acids. The CDR3 protein is CASSLSPTYERPSYYNEQFF. CDR3 DNA sequence: TGTGCCAGCAGCTTATCCCCGACCTACGAGCGGCCTTCCTACTACAATGAGCAGTTCTTC.

This clonotype was recorded a few times. This sequence joins TRBV6-1 and TRBJ1-6; TRBD1 matches at 10 bases. With V trimmed by 5 bases and J by 6 bases, 10 bases remained unmatched. The CDR3 is 17 amino acids. CDR1 and CDR2 from the germline V gene are MNHNS and SASEGT. The CDR3 region has the DNA TGTGCCAGCAGTAGGCGGACAGGGGGAATCGGTAATTCACCCCTCCACTTT. This encodes CASSRRTGGIGNSPLHF.

In this sample, this clonotype is medium-sized (0.01 to 0.1%). The chain recombines TRBV15 with TRBJ1-1; 9 bases are shared with TRBD1. The CDR3 is 16 residues long. Germline assignment: CDR1 LNHNV and CDR2 YYDKDF (reference sequence). Germline trimming cut 0 bases from V and 8 bases from J; bases unmatched to any gene: 10. The CDR3 DNA is TGTGCCACCAGCAGAGAAGGCTACAGGGGGCCATCGGAAGCTTTCTTT. It translates to CATSREGYRGPSEAFF.

This rearrangement joins TRBV5-1 to TRBJ1-2; D might be TRBD1 (6 bases). The CDR3 has 13 amino acids. Per the germline V gene, CDR1 is SGHRS and CDR2 is YFSETQ. The V and J ends lost 4 bases and 3 bases respectively, with 10 bases between them. Here the CDR3 reads CASSADRDYGYTF. The CDR3 nucleotides read TGCGCCAGCAGCGCGGACAGAGACTATGGCTACACCTTC.

This clonotype was detected once. This sequence joins TRBV7-8 and TRBJ2-2, with a weak D call TRBD1 (5 bases). Germline loops: CDR1 SGHVS, CDR2 FQNEAQ. The CDR3 runs 17 residues. Trimming shortened V by 6 bases and J by 2 bases, and 19 bases separated the two germline ends. DNA for the CDR3: TGTGCCAGCAGTCCAAACAGGTTCACCAGAAACACCGGGGAGCTGTTTTTT. Protein product: CASSPNRFTRNTGELFF.

The V call is TRBV30, the J call TRBJ2-7, with 8 nucleotides matching TRBD1. Germline loops: CDR1 GTSNPN, CDR2 SVGIG (reference sequence). V lost 7 bases and J lost 3; bases outside the gene matches: 5. CDR3 length equals 12 residues. The CDR3 spells CASAGGFYEQYF. The DNA for the CDR3 is TGTGCCTCGGCAGGGGGCTTCTACGAGCAGTACTTC. The full variable domain, with the rest looked up from reference TRBV30 and TRBJ2-7, is SQTIHQWPATLVQPVGSPLSLECTVEGTSNPNLYWYRQAAGRGLQLLFYSVGIGQISSEVPQNLSASRPQDRQFILSSKKLLLSDSGFYLCASAGGFYEQYFGPGTRLTVT.

This sequence joins TRBV15 and TRBJ2-2; 8 bases align to TRBD1. V lost 1 base to trimming and J lost 7 bases; unmatched junction nucleotides: 8. The length of the CDR3 is 16 residues. Germline CDR1 is LNHNV and CDR2 is YYDKDF (reference sequence). The CDR3 protein is CATSRGYRGVYGELFF. CDR3 DNA sequence: TGTGCCACCAGCAGAGGTTACAGGGGGGTTTACGGGGAGCTGTTTTTT.

This clonotype was counted between two and nine times. V and J are TRBV20-1 and TRBJ2-1, with 9 bases identical to TRBD2. The CDR3 covers 16 residues. V shed 0 bases, J shed 4 bases, and the junction held 7 bases outside the gene matches. Germline values: CDR1 DFQATT, CDR2 SNEGSKA (reference sequence). The CDR3 nucleotides are TGCAGTGCTAGAGATGCAGATAGCGGGAGATACAATGAGCAGTTCTTC. Translation gives CSARDADSGRYNEQFF.

The CDR3 loop is CASSEMGAGGELFF. DNA of the CDR3: TGTGCCAGCAGTGAAATGGGGGCAGGCGGGGAGCTGTTTTTT. The V gene is TRBV6-4, the J gene TRBJ2-2, with D possibly TRBD1 on 6 matching bases. The V end was cut by 3 bases, the J end by 7 bases, with 12 bases between. Per the germline V gene, CDR1 is MRHNA and CDR2 is SNTAGT. The CDR3 is made up of 14 amino acids.

In its sample, this clonotype ranks as medium-sized. The chain employs TRBV4-1 and TRBJ2-5; 10 bases are shared with TRBD2. Germline CDR1 MGHRA, CDR2 YSYEKL. This CDR3 is 16 amino acids long. J lost 5 bases, V lost 1 base, and 7 bases had no gene match. CDR3 loop: CASSQGSGRAGETQYF. The CDR3 DNA sequence: TGCGCCAGCAGCCAAGGGAGCGGGAGGGCCGGGGAGACCCAGTACTTC.